The rows below give T cell receptor beta chains drawn from one sample of a study of cytomegalovirus exposure and HLA in healthy donors. Profiled with immunoSEQ multiplex PCR; TCRdb holds only in-frame clones, not every one. Here the sample spans about 160,000 clones, over 85% being singletons. The sequencing sample was made of PBMCs. The receptors derive from a woman aged 18-30 years in good health and CMV-seropositive. Each CDR3 is given with its conserved first and last residue. The order of the fields is V gene, clone size, J gene, D gene, CDR3 length, CDR3 protein, CDR3 DNA. The D gene is left open where the match is weak. Expanded clones get a size class; other rows say once, few or many, or leave the size out.

>TRBV30|-|TRBJ2-7|-|16
CAWSVRGTGAAYEQYF
TGTGCCTGGAGTGTACGTGGTACGGGAGCGGCGTACGAGCAGTACTTC
>TRBV5-1|few|TRBJ1-3|TRBD1|17
CASRVRDRVSSGNTIYF
TGCGCCAGCAGGGTAAGGGACAGGGTTAGCTCTGGAAACACCATATATTTT
>TRBV5-6|-|TRBJ2-7|TRBD1|14
CASTSTGALYEQYF
TGTGCCAGCACCTCGACAGGGGCACTCTACGAGCAGTACTTC
>TRBV5-6|-|TRBJ2-6|-|14
CASSSLAGANVLTF
TGTGCCAGCAGCTCACTAGCTGGGGCCAACGTCCTGACTTTC
>TRBV4-3|-|TRBJ2-7|TRBD1|13
CASSSDRDYEQYF
TGCGCCAGCAGCTCGGACAGGGACTACGAGCAGTACTTC
>TRBV18|-|TRBJ1-3|-|13
CASSPREADTIYF
TGTGCCAGCTCACCTCGAGAAGCTGACACCATATATTTT
>TRBV20-1|-|TRBJ1-1|-|10
CSAEQGAAFF
TGCAGTGCCGAACAGGGTGCGGCTTTCTTT
>TRBV6-5|-|TRBJ2-3|-|13
CASSLQVTDTQYF
TGTGCCAGCAGCCTACAGGTGACAGATACGCAGTATTTT
>TRBV6-1|-|TRBJ1-2|TRBD1|13
CASPPPGGYGYTF
TGTGCCAGCCCGCCTCCAGGGGGATATGGCTACACCTTC
>TRBV6-4|-|TRBJ2-7|TRBD1|14
CASSDTRDSYEQYF
TGTGCCAGCAGTGACACCCGGGACAGCTACGAGCAGTACTTC
>TRBV29-1|-|TRBJ1-4|TRBD1|17
CSVGGPQGAPTNEKLFF
TGCAGCGTTGGAGGGCCCCAGGGGGCACCAACTAATGAAAAACTGTTTTTT
>TRBV19|-|TRBJ2-7|TRBD1|11
CARDRGPEQYF
TGTGCCCGGGACAGGGGGCCCGAGCAGTACTTC
>TRBV5-1|-|TRBJ2-7|TRBD1|15
CASSPRAGGTYEQYF
TGCGCCAGCAGCCCTAGGGCAGGGGGTACCTACGAGCAGTACTTC
>TRBV19|-|TRBJ2-7|-|14
CASSISQGSYEQYF
TGTGCCAGTAGTATTTCTCAGGGCTCCTACGAGCAGTACTTC
>TRBV7-9|few|TRBJ1-3|-|15
CASSPREGSGNTIYF
TGTGCCAGCAGCCCCAGGGAGGGTAGTGGAAACACCATATATTTT
>TRBV18|-|TRBJ1-5|-|17
CASSPDSTPGGVQPQHF
TGTGCCAGCTCACCAGATTCGACCCCCGGAGGGGTTCAGCCCCAGCATTTT
>TRBV4-1|-|TRBJ2-5|TRBD2|15
CASSQPSSGKETQYF
TGCGCCAGCAGCCAACCGTCCAGCGGGAAAGAGACCCAGTACTTC
>TRBV5-1|-|TRBJ1-1|TRBD1|13
CASSADRVTEAFF
TGCGCCAGCAGCGCCGACAGGGTGACTGAAGCTTTCTTT
>TRBV11-2|-|TRBJ1-2|TRBD1|13
CASSPGQTYGYTF
TGTGCCAGCAGCCCGGGACAGACCTATGGCTACACCTTC
>TRBV19|few|TRBJ1-2|-|15
CASSIAQGQGYGYTF
TGTGCCAGTAGTATAGCCCAGGGGCAGGGCTATGGCTACACCTTC
>TRBV28|-|TRBJ2-5|-|13
CASRNRVPETQYF
TGTGCCAGCAGGAACAGGGTTCCCGAGACCCAGTACTTC
>TRBV2|-|TRBJ1-2|-|16
CASSEDRGFTGYGYTF
TGTGCCAGCAGTGAAGATCGAGGCTTCACGGGGTATGGCTACACCTTC
>TRBV5-4|-|TRBJ2-7|TRBD1|16
CASSSRRGTGSWEQYF
TGTGCCAGCAGCTCCAGGAGGGGGACAGGGAGTTGGGAGCAGTACTTC
>TRBV10-3|-|TRBJ2-1|TRBD2|15
CAISALADQNNEQFF
TGTGCCATCAGCGCGCTAGCGGACCAAAACAATGAGCAGTTCTTC
>TRBV28|once|TRBJ1-5|-|12
CASSSSGLAQHF
TGTGCCAGCAGTTCTTCTGGCCTGGCACAGCATTTT
>TRBV5-4|-|TRBJ1-2|-|14
CASSSFRGNYGYTF
TGTGCCAGCAGCTCGTTCAGGGGCAACTATGGCTACACCTTC
>TRBV18|-|TRBJ2-3|TRBD2|15
CASSPGLAATDTQYF
TGTGCCAGCTCACCGGGACTAGCGGCAACAGATACGCAGTATTTT
>TRBV27|-|TRBJ1-2|-|13
CASSLSLDFSYTF
TGTGCCAGCAGTTTATCGCTAGATTTCAGCTACACCTTC
>TRBV2|-|TRBJ2-7|-|12
CAGGLSSYEQYF
TGTGCCGGTGGTCTGAGCTCCTACGAGCAGTACTTC
>TRBV7-3|-|TRBJ2-1|-|16
CASSFLGGGIYNEQFF
TGTGCCAGCAGCTTTCTTGGTGGGGGGATCTACAATGAGCAGTTCTTC
>TRBV5-1|-|TRBJ1-1|TRBD1|14
CASSGTGGNTEAFF
TGCGCCAGCAGCGGGACAGGGGGGAACACTGAAGCTTTCTTT
>TRBV9|once|TRBJ2-1|TRBD2|17
CASRARLAGCLEGWEFF
TGTGCCAGCAGAGCCCGACTAGCGGGATGTTTAGAAGGCTGGGAGTTCTTC
>TRBV19|-|TRBJ2-5|TRBD2|17
CASSIDQLSGSYETQYF
TGTGCCAGTAGTATAGATCAATTAAGCGGGAGTTATGAGACCCAGTACTTC
>TRBV7-3|-|TRBJ2-2|-|16
CASSLTRDKNTGELFF
TGTGCCAGCAGCTTAACTCGGGACAAGAACACCGGGGAGCTGTTTTTT
>TRBV28|-|TRBJ1-2|-|14
CASSLDKSSYGYTF
TGTGCCAGCAGTTTAGACAAATCAAGCTATGGCTACACCTTC
>TRBV4-1|-|TRBJ2-6|-|16
CASSQDVSPGANVLTF
TGCGCCAGCAGCCAAGATGTGAGTCCTGGGGCCAACGTCCTGACTTTC
>TRBV7-9|few|TRBJ1-2|-|13
CASSPRPNYGYTF
TGTGCCAGCAGCCCCAGGCCTAACTATGGCTACACCTTC
>TRBV4-3|-|TRBJ2-3|TRBD1|16
CASSQDSTGGTDTQYF
TGCGCCAGCAGCCAAGATAGCACAGGGGGCACAGATACGCAGTATTTT
>TRBV14|-|TRBJ1-5|-|15
CASSQGGRSNQPQHF
TGTGCCAGCAGCCAAGGAGGGCGGAGCAATCAGCCCCAGCATTTT
>TRBV5-8|-|TRBJ1-1|-|15
CASSSTTATNTEAFF
TGTGCCAGCAGCTCTACGACAGCGACGAACACTGAAGCTTTCTTT
>TRBV6-5|-|TRBJ1-2|-|13
CASSLTELGGYTF
TGTGCCAGCAGTCTCACGGAACTCGGGGGCTACACCTTC
>TRBV6-4|few|TRBJ1-5|-|14
CASRPSSSNQPQHF
TGTGCCAGCAGGCCCAGTTCTAGCAATCAGCCCCAGCATTTT
>TRBV11-2|-|TRBJ2-7|TRBD1|18
CASSLEDRGIWSSYEQYF
TGTGCCAGCAGCTTAGAGGACAGGGGGATTTGGAGCTCCTACGAGCAGTACTTC
>TRBV30|-|TRBJ2-1|-|15
CALKRDNLLYNEQFF
TGTGCCTTAAAGCGGGACAACCTACTCTACAATGAGCAGTTCTTC
>TRBV2|-|TRBJ2-7|-|15
CASSEAGGQRDEQYF
TGTGCCAGCAGTGAAGCCGGGGGGCAAAGAGACGAGCAGTACTTC
>TRBV6-4|-|TRBJ2-3|TRBD2|14
CASSDSGGTDTQYF
TGTGCCAGCAGTGATAGCGGGGGCACAGATACGCAGTATTTT
>TRBV4-3|-|TRBJ1-2|TRBD1|16
CASSLTGQGLRWGYTF
TGCGCCAGCAGCTTAACGGGACAGGGGCTTCGATGGGGCTACACCTTC
>TRBV4-3|-|TRBJ2-1|TRBD2|16
CASSQAPGGSYNEQFF
TGCGCCAGCAGCCAAGCCCCGGGAGGCTCCTACAATGAGCAGTTCTTC